Sequencing of this TCR beta chain was carried out in a study of shared clonotypes between healthy human individuals. Study summary: In total, the donors were a couple of women and three men aged 18 to 49. Findings of the study overall: The study drew on few donors, limiting represented genetic and exposure-history diversity.

TCRdb keeps only in-frame clones here, not all; method: immunoSEQ multiplex PCR. The table includes fewer than 650,000 clones, 76% detected once. This clone has only one observation. Its antigen is undetermined. Material for sequencing was PBMCs. This TCR was sampled from a woman in her thirties or forties in good health. Some clones in this sample may be carry-over from other donors' samples.

The CDR3 sequence: CASSLRTQASGNTIYF. The CDR3 coding sequence is TGTGCCAGCAGCTTACGGACACAGGCCTCTGGAAACACCATATATTTT. This chain links TRBV7-9 with TRBJ1-3; tentatively, D is TRBD1 (5 bases). Germline loops: CDR1 SEHNR, CDR2 FQNEAQ (reference sequence). Trimming removed 2 bases at V and 0 bases at J, with 11 bases between. This CDR3 is 16 amino acids long. The full variable domain, its missing parts supplied by reference TRBV7-9 and TRBJ1-3, is DTGVSQNPRHKITKRGQNVTFRCDPISEHNRLYWYRQTLGQGPEFLTYFQNEAQLEKSRLLSDRFSAERPKGSFSTLEIQRTEQGDSAMYLCASSLRTQASGNTIYFGEGSWLTVV.